Below, 8 T cell receptor beta chains from the same sample are listed, as sequenced in a study of CXCR3-negative and CXCR3-positive naive CD8 T cells. UMI-labeled 5' RACE TRB cDNA libraries were prepared from the cells. TCRdb re-called the 5' RACE reads and shows each CDR3 protein once, DNA omitted. The sample's table shows about 4,800 distinct CDR3 sequences. Sequenced sample: naive CXCR3- CD8+ T cells from blood. As to subset: CD45RO-CCR7+CD27+CD95- naive CD8+ T cells lacking CXCR3 (TNR3-). The receptors stem from a human donor in good health. Some clones in this sample may be carry-over from other donors' samples.

The V call is TRBV29-1, the J call TRBJ1-2. In germline, CDR1 is SQVTM, CDR2 ANQGSEA. The CDR3 totals 13 residues. The CDR3 reads CSVEDLSGDDYTF.

This clonotype is identified as medium-sized from frequency. V is TRBV20-1 and J is TRBJ1-2; without DNA, the TCRdb call of TRBD1 cannot be checked. Looked up from germline, CDR1 is DFQATT and CDR2 is SNEGSKA (reference sequence). This CDR3 spans 15 amino acids. The CDR3 reads CSARDRQGVNYGYTF.

Considering frequency, this clonotype is medium-sized. The V and J genes are TRBV6-2 or TRBV6-3 and TRBJ2-1. The CDR3 is 15 residues long. Germline loops: CDR1 MNHEY, CDR2 SVGEGT. CDR3 residues: CASSTGKFWDNEQFF.

The rearrangement uses TRBV29-1 and TRBJ2-3; the TCRdb D gene call, TRBD1, has no DNA to confirm it. The germline V gene encodes CDR1 SQVTM and CDR2 ANQGSEA. This CDR3 is built from 14 residues. The CDR3 sequence: CSVDNWGRADTQYF.

This clonotype shows up as medium-sized (0.01 to 0.1%) by frequency. This rearrangement joins TRBV6-6 to TRBJ2-3; there is no DNA to check the TCRdb D call of TRBD1. This CDR3 region has 16 residues. Germline V CDR1 and CDR2: MNHNY, SVGAGI (reference sequence). The CDR3 sequence is CASSYPEVGATDTQYF.

The chain links TRBV5-1 to TRBJ2-7; TCRdb's D call, TRBD1, is unchecked because there is no DNA. This CDR3 is 12 amino acids long. From germline, CDR1 is SGHRS and CDR2 YFSETQ. CDR3 sequence reads: CASSLSGSQQYF.

The rearrangement joins TRBV5-5 to TRBJ2-1; the D call from TCRdb, TRBD1, cannot be confirmed without DNA. The CDR3 is made up of 15 amino acids. Germline V gene sequence: CDR1 SGHKS, CDR2 YYEKEE (reference sequence). The CDR3 region is CASRSSGDSYNEQFF.

The chain has TRBV5-1 and TRBJ2-2; TCRdb names TRBD1, which stays unverified in the absence of DNA. The CDR3 is 15 amino acids. CDR1 is SGHRS and CDR2 is YFSETQ in the germline V gene. The chain's CDR3 is CASSPGTGGTGELFF.